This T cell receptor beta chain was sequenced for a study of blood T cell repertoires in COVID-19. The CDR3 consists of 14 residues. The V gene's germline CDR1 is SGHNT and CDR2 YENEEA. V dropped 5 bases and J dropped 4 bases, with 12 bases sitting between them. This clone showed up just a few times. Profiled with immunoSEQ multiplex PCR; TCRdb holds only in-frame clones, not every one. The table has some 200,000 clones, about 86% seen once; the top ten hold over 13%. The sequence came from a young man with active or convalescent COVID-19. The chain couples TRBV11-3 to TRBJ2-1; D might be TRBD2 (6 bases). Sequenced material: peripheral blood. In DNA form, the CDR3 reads TGTGCCAGCAGCCCCGGGACTTCATACAATGAGCAGTTCTTC. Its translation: CASSPGTSYNEQFF.